The present entry profiles one TCR beta chain with its context. The junction departs from the called germline gene at one end, perhaps through a read error. This CDR3 spans 14 amino acids. Joint extraction of RNA and DNA used roughly 20-32 mg of bulk tissue that was unsorted. Every patient in the cohort had a primary liver carcinoma. That carcinoma was treated by surgical resection. The data originate from a study of tumor-infiltrating lymphocytes in primary liver carcinoma. The overall study: The tumors, T1-T3 N0M0 lesions, were about 4.2 to 11 cm across. Sequenced samples came back with roughly 3.5 to 7.13 million productive TCRbeta reads, and the counts looked alike across tissue types.

Reverse transcription of about 0.5 ug total RNA with a constant-region primer produced TCR beta cDNA. Construction of TCR beta libraries relied on three successive nested multiplex PCR rounds employing slightly modified ARM-PCR. Amplification in the first two PCR rounds was performed using TRBV1-TRBV30 forward primers and a C-beta reverse primer for about 10 cycles each. In TCRdb, the multiplex PCR reads were re-called with MiXCR into one record per CDR3 protein. The sample lists more than 40,000 distinct CDR3 sequences, 60% to 85% occurring once. Sequenced: liver tumor tissue from sampling region 5. Subset noted: tumor region T5, tumor centre. This sequence was found in a man in his forties with primary liver carcinoma and hepatitis B virus infection. This chain uses TRBV12-3 or TRBV12-4 with TRBJ1-5; no definite D call. The CDR3 nucleotides are TGTACCAGCAGTGCAACAGTTAGCAATCAGTCCCAGCATTTT. Its translation: CTSSATVSNQSQHF.